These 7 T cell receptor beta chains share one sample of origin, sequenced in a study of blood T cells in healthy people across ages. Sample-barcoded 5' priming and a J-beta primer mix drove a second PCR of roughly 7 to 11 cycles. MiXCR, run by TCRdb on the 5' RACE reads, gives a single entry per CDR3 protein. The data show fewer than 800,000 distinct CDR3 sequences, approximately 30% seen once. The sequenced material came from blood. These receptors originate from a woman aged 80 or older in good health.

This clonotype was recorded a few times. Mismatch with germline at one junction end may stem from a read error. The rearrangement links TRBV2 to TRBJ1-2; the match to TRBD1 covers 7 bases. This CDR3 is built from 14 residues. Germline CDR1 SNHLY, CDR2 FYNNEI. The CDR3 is CTSSGRTGSYGYTF. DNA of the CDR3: TGTACCAGCAGTGGGAGGACAGGATCCTATGGCTACACCTTC. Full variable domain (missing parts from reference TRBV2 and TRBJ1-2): EPEVTQTPSHQVTQMGQEVILRCVPISNHLYFYWYRQILGQKVEFLVSFYNNEISEKSEIFDDQFSVERPDGSNFTLKIRSTKLEDSAMYFCTSSGRTGSYGYTFGSGTRLTVV.

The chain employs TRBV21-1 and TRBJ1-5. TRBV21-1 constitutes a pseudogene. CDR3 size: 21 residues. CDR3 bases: TGTGCCAGCAGCAAAGAAGGGGACCAGTACAGCTTCCAGGAGACTCGGCAGCCCCAGCATTTT. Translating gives CASSKEGDQYSFQETRQPQHF.

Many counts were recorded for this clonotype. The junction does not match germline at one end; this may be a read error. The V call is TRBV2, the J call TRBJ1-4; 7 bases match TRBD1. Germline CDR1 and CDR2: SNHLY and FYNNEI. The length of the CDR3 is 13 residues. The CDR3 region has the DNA TGTGCCTCAAGGAACGACAGGGATGACAAACTGTTTTTT. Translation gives CASRNDRDDKLFF.

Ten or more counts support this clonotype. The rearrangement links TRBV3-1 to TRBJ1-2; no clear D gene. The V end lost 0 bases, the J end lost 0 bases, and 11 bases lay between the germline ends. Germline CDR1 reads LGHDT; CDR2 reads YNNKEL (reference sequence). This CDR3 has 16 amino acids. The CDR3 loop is CASSQDGYGANYGYTF. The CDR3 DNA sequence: TGTGCCAGCAGCCAAGATGGATACGGAGCTAACTATGGCTACACCTTC.

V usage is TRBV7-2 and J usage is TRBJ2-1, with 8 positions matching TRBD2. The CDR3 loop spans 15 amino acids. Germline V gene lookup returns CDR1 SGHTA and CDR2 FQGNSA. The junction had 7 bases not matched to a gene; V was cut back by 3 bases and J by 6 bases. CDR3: CASSFRAGGPNEQFF. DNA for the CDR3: TGTGCCAGCAGCTTCAGGGCGGGGGGTCCCAATGAGCAGTTCTTC.

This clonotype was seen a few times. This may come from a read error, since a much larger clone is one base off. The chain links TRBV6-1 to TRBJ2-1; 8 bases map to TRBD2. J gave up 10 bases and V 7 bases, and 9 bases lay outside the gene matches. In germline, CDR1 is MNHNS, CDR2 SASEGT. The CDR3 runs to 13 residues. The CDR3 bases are TGTGCCAGCACGGGAGGGCCTAATTACGAGCAGTTCTTC. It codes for CASTGGPNYEQFF.

DNA for the CDR3: TGCGCCAGCAGCTTGGGGACAGGGGAGACTGAAGCTTTCTTT. Translated: CASSLGTGETEAFF. The rearrangement links TRBV5-1 to TRBJ1-1, with TRBD1 matching over 9 bases. J was trimmed by 5 bases and V by 0 bases; bases with no gene match: 2. Germline values: CDR1 SGHRS, CDR2 YFSETQ. The CDR3 loop spans 14 amino acids.